Listed below are T cell receptor beta chains from one sample, sequenced in a study of early T cells in non-severe SARS-CoV-2 infection. TCRdb analysed the 5' RACE reads with MiXCR anew, one entry per CDR3 protein. The sample yields 75,000 to 80,000 distinct CDR3 sequences, roughly 10% seen once. The specimen was whole blood, collected at baseline. Source of these receptors: an adult who was a healthcare worker with PCR-confirmed SARS-CoV-2 infection or an uninfected control (not recorded which). Each CDR3 is given with its conserved first and last residue. D genes are given only for firm matches. For some rows the clone size is stated as once, few or many, or as a class when expanded; others skip it.

CASSPRGNPPNEQFF | TRBV6-5 | - | TRBJ2-1 | 15 | many
CASRESGLKSSGNTIYF | TRBV7-8 | - | TRBJ1-3 | 17 | few
CASSQQDRNTEAFF | TRBV14 | - | TRBJ1-1 | 14 | -
CASTARGESYNEQYF | TRBV12-3/TRBV12-4 | TRBD2 | - | 15 | -
CATSDSQAAKYNEQFF | TRBV24-1 | - | TRBJ2-1 | 16 | -
CASSLGRSEAFF | TRBV7-8 | - | TRBJ1-1 | 12 | -
CASSEGATNEKLFF | TRBV2 | - | TRBJ1-4 | 14 | few
CASGRTGGYVLPQHF | TRBV6-2/TRBV6-3 | TRBD1 | TRBJ1-5 | 15 | -
CASSLGESGNTIYF | TRBV11-2 | - | TRBJ1-3 | 14 | few
CASSQGPTGSGANVLTF | TRBV4-3 | - | TRBJ2-6 | 17 | few
CASSARTGEGDGYTF | TRBV12-3/TRBV12-4 | - | TRBJ1-2 | 15 | few
CASSVGQLLEEQYF | TRBV9 | - | TRBJ2-7 | 14 | -
CASSKSTGRNSGANVLTF | TRBV27 | - | TRBJ2-6 | 18 | few
CASSIQGERAEKLFF | TRBV5-5 | TRBD1 | TRBJ1-4 | 15 | many
CASSPYQLIAGGRGQYF | TRBV3-1 | TRBD2 | TRBJ2-7 | 17 | few
CASSPDPGFTGELFF | TRBV10-1 | - | TRBJ2-2 | 15 | -
CASSSGTGRNSPLHF | TRBV7-6 | - | TRBJ1-6 | 15 | many
CASSPFILGNSPLHF | TRBV12-3/TRBV12-4 | - | TRBJ1-6 | 15 | -
CASSVGQGRNYGYTF | TRBV9 | TRBD1 | TRBJ1-2 | 15 | once
CASSQESPGGTGELFF | TRBV4-3 | TRBD2 | TRBJ2-2 | 16 | -
CSVLLGGSTDTQYF | TRBV29-1 | - | TRBJ2-3 | 14 | -
CASSFGAGWTGELFF | TRBV7-8 | - | TRBJ2-2 | 15 | few
CASSQIRRYRAFF | TRBV11-2 | - | TRBJ1-1 | 13 | -
CSVDTGDQPQHF | TRBV29-1 | TRBD1 | TRBJ1-5 | 12 | -
CASSSVVASYNGYTF | TRBV19 | - | TRBJ1-2 | 15 | many
CASSPLYEQFF | TRBV7-2 | - | TRBJ2-1 | 11 | -
CSARGPFGSYEQYF | TRBV20-1 | - | TRBJ2-7 | 14 | few
CSARDRRAYNEQFF | TRBV20-1 | - | TRBJ2-1 | 14 | few
CASRAEKTGWPNGDTIYF | TRBV5-5 | TRBD1 | TRBJ1-3 | 18 | few
CASVDPRMNTEAFF | TRBV7-9 | - | TRBJ1-1 | 14 | many
CASSLAPNTEAFF | TRBV7-8 | - | TRBJ1-1 | 13 | many
CASNPPEVPGKNIQYF | TRBV2 | - | TRBJ2-4 | 16 | many
CASSLDRLYGYTF | TRBV12-3/TRBV12-4 | - | TRBJ1-2 | 13 | many
CASSVGGTDTQYF | TRBV9 | - | TRBJ2-3 | 13 | -
CSALSGAQSYEQYF | TRBV20-1 | - | TRBJ2-7 | 14 | many
CSARSDRVKSGYTF | TRBV20-1 | TRBD1 | TRBJ1-2 | 14 | few
CASSRDENGYTF | TRBV5-1 | - | TRBJ1-2 | 12 | few
CSVEEDRGETQYF | TRBV29-1 | TRBD1 | TRBJ2-5 | 13 | many
CASSSLAGPQETQYF | TRBV5-6 | TRBD2 | TRBJ2-5 | 15 | -
CASSQDRNSPLHF | TRBV4-3 | - | TRBJ1-6 | 13 | few
CASSGQAGVRANEQYF | TRBV5-5 | - | TRBJ2-7 | 16 | few